The 21 T cell receptor beta chains reported below all come from one sample, sequenced in a study of prognosis after radiotherapy for stage I lung cancer. Two rounds of multiplex PCR amplified TCR beta CDR3 from genomic DNA. First-round PCR amplification was performed with primers specific to each TRBV and TRBJ gene. TCRdb passed the multiplex PCR reads through MiXCR, listing each CDR3 protein once. The sample comprises 11,000 to 15,000 distinct CDR3 sequences, about 60% of which are singletons, and approximately 27% rests with the top ten. The source material was PBMCs, sampled before or after stereotactic body radiation therapy (not recorded which). The receptors shown here come from a donor aged 50 or older with non-small cell lung cancer.

This clonotype ranks as medium-sized. One end of the junction varies from germline; a read error may be responsible. V gene TRBV27 combines with J gene TRBJ2-1, with 9 bases lining up with TRBD2. CDR1 is MNHEY, CDR2 SMNVEV, per germline (reference sequence). The CDR3 consists of 11 residues. The CDR3 DNA follows: TGTGCCAGCAGTTTTAGCGGGAGATTGGTCTTC. Translating gives CASSFSGRLVF.

Worth noting for this clonotype: It differs at one base from a far larger clone, so likely a read error. V and J are TRBV6-4 and TRBJ2-7, with 12 nucleotides matching TRBD2. The germline V gene has CDR1 MRHNA and CDR2 SNTAGT. CDR3 length: 15 amino acids. The CDR3 nucleotides read TGTACCAGCAGTGAAGATGGGACTAGCGGGTACGAGCAGTACTTC. Translating gives CTSSEDGTSGYEQYF.

This clonotype has at least ten counts. This rearrangement joins TRBV4-2 to TRBJ1-6, with TRBD1 matching 10 bases. This CDR3 contains 15 residues. The J segment lost 6 bases and the V segment lost 6 bases, leaving 5 bases of the junction unmatched. Looked up from germline, CDR1 is LGHNA and CDR2 is YNFKEQ. The CDR3 bases are TGTGCCAGCAGGCGGGACAGGGGAACTAATTCACCCCTCCACTTT. Translated: CASRRDRGTNSPLHF.

This clonotype qualifies as medium-sized (0.01 to 0.1%). The CDR3 sequence is CSARGTNEQFF. CDR3 in DNA: TGCAGTGCTCGAGGGACGAATGAGCAGTTCTTC. The V and J genes are TRBV20-1 and TRBJ2-1, with D perhaps matching TRBD1 or TRBD2 (5 bases each). Germline V gives CDR1 DFQATT, CDR2 SNEGSKA (reference sequence). This CDR3 has 11 amino acids. V was trimmed by 5 bases and J by 7 bases, leaving 9 bases between them.

The chain combines TRBV28 with TRBJ2-5, with 7 bases that match TRBD1. Germline assignment: CDR1 MDHEN and CDR2 SYDVKM. Trimming cost V 3 bases and J 5 bases; bases outside gene matches: 9. This CDR3 contains 15 residues. The CDR3 DNA reads as TGTGCCAGCAGTTTTTCAGGACAGGTAGAGGAGACCCAGTACTTC. This encodes CASSFSGQVEETQYF. Full variable domain (rest looked up from reference TRBV28 and TRBJ2-5): DVKVTQSSRYLVKRTGEKVFLECVQDMDHENMFWYRQDPGLGLRLIYFSYDVKMKEKGDIPEGYSVSREKKERFSLILESASTNQTSMYLCASSFSGQVEETQYFGPGTRLLVL.

This clonotype occurred a few times. One base separates it from a far larger clone, so it is likely a read error. Given the absence of the conserved phenylalanine or tryptophan at the CDR3 end, a read error is likely. The chain employs TRBV6-9 and TRBJ1-1; D unresolved. This CDR3 is 12 amino acids long. CDR1 is MNHGY, CDR2 SVAAGI, per germline. V was shortened by 4 bases and J by 1 base, with 4 bases between the two germline ends. CDR3 bases: TGTGCCAGCAGTTCCGAGAACACTGAAGCTTTCCTT. Encoded protein: CASSSENTEAFL.

Relative to its sample, this clonotype is medium-sized. This chain connects TRBV12-3 or TRBV12-4 to TRBJ2-1, with a tentative D call TRBD2 (5 bases). V lost 4 bases to trimming and J lost 4 bases, with 8 bases between them. This CDR3 comprises 13 residues. CDR3 region: CASSSRGYNEQFF. In DNA form, the CDR3 reads TGTGCCAGCAGTTCTCGGGGTTACAATGAGCAGTTCTTC.

The chain joins TRBV6-2 or TRBV6-3 to TRBJ1-2; D may be TRBD1 (6 bases). Trimming cost V 5 bases and J 0 bases, with 7 bases left between them. Germline V gene data show CDR1 as MNHEY and CDR2 as SVGEGT. CDR3 length: 13 residues. In nucleotides, the CDR3 is TGTGCCAGCAGTGACAGGTCTAACTATGGCTACACCTTC. It yields the protein CASSDRSNYGYTF.

Regarding this clonotype: A single base is all that separates this from a far larger clone, so a read error is likely. V gene TRBV11-2 combines with J gene TRBJ2-3; D is ambiguous. Germline loops: CDR1 SGHAT, CDR2 FQNNGV. Trimming took off 2 bases at V and 2 bases at J, with 11 bases between the two ends. The CDR3 is 15 residues long. CDR3 protein: CASSLNQRPTDTQYF. CDR3 DNA: TGTGCCAGCAGCTTAAACCAGAGGCCCACAGATACGCAGTATTTT.

The chain links TRBV19 to TRBJ1-3, with 8 bases matching TRBD1. The length of the CDR3 is 17 residues. V trimming: 6 bases; J trimming: 3 bases; junction bases outside the gene matches: 13. Germline loops: CDR1 LNHDA, CDR2 SQIVND (reference sequence). The CDR3 loop reads CASSSRRTGIGGNTIYF. In nucleotides, the CDR3 is TGTGCCAGTAGCTCCCGTAGGACAGGGATAGGTGGAAACACCATATATTTT. Together with reference TRBV19 and TRBJ1-3, the CDR3 gives the full variable domain: DGGITQSPKYLFRKEGQNVTLSCEQNLNHDAMYWYRQDPGQGLRLIYYSQIVNDFQKGDIAEGYSVSREKKESFPLTVTSAQKNPTAFYLCASSSRRTGIGGNTIYFGEGSWLTVV.

This clonotype is labeled as medium-sized (0.01 to 0.1%). The genes are TRBV4-3 and TRBJ2-7; 10 bases align to TRBD2. After removal of 5 bases from V and 3 bases from J, the junction contained 7 bases not matched to a gene. Germline V gives CDR1 LGHNA, CDR2 YSLEER. The CDR3 is 15 residues long. CDR3 in amino acids: CASSADASGSYEQYF. CDR3 DNA sequence: TGCGCCAGCAGCGCCGACGCTAGCGGGAGCTACGAGCAGTACTTC.

This clonotype has ten or more counts. This rearrangement joins TRBV27 to TRBJ2-2; 14 bases match TRBD2. CDR3 length: 16 residues. Germline loops: CDR1 MNHEY, CDR2 SMNVEV (reference sequence). V was pared by 5 bases and J by 6 bases, with 5 bases of the junction left unmatched. CDR3 DNA sequence: TGTGCCAGCAGTCCGGGACTAGCGGGAGTATCCGGGGAGCTGTTTTTT. Translating gives CASSPGLAGVSGELFF.

This clonotype is medium-sized by share. CDR3 amino acids: CASTLDRSNSPLHF. The CDR3 DNA reads as TGTGCCAGCACCCTTGACAGGAGTAATTCACCCCTCCACTTT. V usage is TRBV6-1 and J usage is TRBJ1-6, with a weak D call TRBD1 (6 bases). V was trimmed by 7 bases and J by 6 bases, leaving 13 bases between them. The germline V gene encodes CDR1 MNHNS and CDR2 SASEGT. The CDR3 length is 14 residues.

The chain is built from TRBV28 and TRBJ1-3, with D possibly being TRBD1 (5 bases). The V and J ends lost 6 bases and 0 bases respectively, with 15 bases between them. The germline gives CDR1 MDHEN, CDR2 SYDVKM. The CDR3 runs to 16 residues. CDR3 sequence (DNA): TGTGCCAGCAGCCCACTACAGGTCATCTCTGGAAACACCATATATTTT. It translates to CASSPLQVISGNTIYF.

There are many counts of this clonotype. This chain uses TRBV5-5 with TRBJ2-7; a weak D match, TRBD2 (5 bases). Per germline, CDR1 SGHKS and CDR2 YYEKEE (reference sequence). The V end was cut by 5 bases, the J end by 2 bases, with 17 bases between. The CDR3 totals 15 residues. The chain's CDR3 is CASRESAAGPYEQYF. CDR3 DNA: TGTGCCAGCAGGGAATCCGCGGCGGGCCCCTACGAGCAGTACTTC. The whole variable domain, remainder taken from reference TRBV5-5 and TRBJ2-7, is DAGVTQSPTHLIKTRGQQVTLRCSPISGHKSVSWYQQVLGQGPQFIFQYYEKEERGRGNFPDRFSARQFPNYSSELNVNALLLGDSALYLCASRESAAGPYEQYFGPGTRLTVT.

The CDR3 nucleotides are TGTGCCAGCAGTTTAGCGGGAGACTACGAGCAGTACTTC. Amino acid sequence: CASSLAGDYEQYF. The chain joins TRBV28 to TRBJ2-7, with 7 bases identical to TRBD2. V dropped 2 bases and J dropped 3; count of bases not matched to a gene: 1. The CDR3 runs 13 residues. Per the germline V gene, CDR1 is MDHEN and CDR2 is SYDVKM.

A note on this clonotype: It differs at one base from a far larger clone, so likely a read error. The chain joins TRBV6-1 to TRBJ2-5; 12 nucleotides match TRBD2. The DNA end is more similar to TRBJ2-1, so the J call may be wrong. There are 17 residues in the CDR3. The germline CDR1 and CDR2 sequences are MNHNS and SASEGT. CDR3: CASSAMVLAGGLNEQFF. The CDR3 DNA follows: TGTGCCAGCAGCGCCATGGTACTAGCGGGAGGCCTCAATGAGCAGTTCTTC.

This clonotype was detected ten times or more. This chain links TRBV20-1 with TRBJ1-4; D not resolved. V was shortened by 0 bases and J by 8 bases, with 19 bases between the two germline ends. There are 16 residues in the CDR3. Germline V gene sequence: CDR1 DFQATT, CDR2 SNEGSKA (reference sequence). The CDR3 bases are TGCAGTGCTAGAGATATCCGCCTCGGATTAGGCGAAAAACTGTTTTTT. Translating gives CSARDIRLGLGEKLFF.

As to this clonotype: Since a far larger clone is one base different, this is likely a read error. The chain couples TRBV7-9 to TRBJ2-2; 9 positions match TRBD2. Germline CDR1 is SEHNR and CDR2 is FQNEAQ (reference sequence). The CDR3 extends over 14 amino acids. DNA of the CDR3: TGTGCCAGCAGCCCAGCGGGGGGTTCGGGGGAGCCGTTTTTT. Protein: CASSPAGGSGEPFF.

With respect to this clonotype: With a much larger clone just one base away, this may be a read error. The chain recombines TRBV6-5 with TRBJ1-1; the D is unclear. In germline, CDR1 is MNHEY, CDR2 SVGAGI. This CDR3 region has 15 residues. The DNA for the CDR3 is TGTGCCAGCAGTTGGGCCCAGGCAAAGAGCACTGAAGCTTTATTT. Its translation is CASSWAQAKSTEALF.

V and J are TRBV5-6 and TRBJ2-7; 9 nucleotides line up with TRBD2. The germline CDR1 and CDR2 sequences are SGHDT and YYEEEE. V was pared by 6 bases and J by 3 bases, with 7 bases of the junction left unmatched. The CDR3 covers 14 residues. The CDR3 here is CASIASGTFYEQYF. The CDR3 region has the DNA TGTGCCAGCATTGCTAGCGGGACATTCTACGAGCAGTACTTC.